Shown below are 29 T cell receptor beta chains from a single sample sequenced in a study of blood T cell repertoires in COVID-19. Libraries were prepared by immunoSEQ multiplex PCR; TCRdb keeps only in-frame clonotypes and omits some of them. The table shows about 670,000 clones, with more than 80% occurring only once. Sequenced material: peripheral blood. These receptors were obtained from a young woman with acute or convalescent COVID-19.

V gene TRBV7-9 combines with J gene TRBJ1-2; D unclear. The CDR3 spans 16 residues. The V end was cut by 2 bases, the J end by 3 bases, with 16 bases between. The V gene's germline CDR1 is SEHNR and CDR2 FQNEAQ (reference sequence). DNA for the CDR3: TGTGCCAGCAGCTTAACCTATGTAGAATCGGACTATGGCTACACCTTC. It encodes CASSLTYVESDYGYTF.

DNA of the CDR3: TGTGCCACCAGCAGCCGGGACAGGGGGCTTTCACCCCTCCACTTT. Its translation is CATSSRDRGLSPLHF. The chain links TRBV15 to TRBJ1-6, with 12 positions matching TRBD1. V shed 3 bases, J shed 9 bases, and the junction held 3 bases outside the gene matches. The CDR3 has 15 residues. CDR1 and CDR2 (germline): LNHNV, YYDKDF (reference sequence).

The CDR3 reads CASSPKTGGLRTDTQYF. CDR3 DNA sequence: TGTGCCAGCTCACCAAAGACAGGGGGTCTGAGAACAGATACGCAGTATTTT. The chain joins TRBV18 to TRBJ2-3, with 9 bases aligning to TRBD1. This CDR3 has 17 residues. Germline values: CDR1 KGHSH, CDR2 LQKENI. V shed 2 bases, J shed 3 bases, and the junction held 9 bases outside the gene matches.

The chain combines TRBV21-1 with TRBJ1-6; TRBD1 is taken as the D call from the table, unchecked against the DNA. TRBV21-1 is given as a pseudogene. The CDR3 length is 15 residues. CDR3 sequence (DNA): TGTGCCAGCAGCAAAGGGGGACAGGATAATTCACCCCTCCACTTT. Amino acid sequence: CASSKGGQDNSPLHF.

Points on this clone: The sample contains more than one DNA sequence encoding this CDR3. The chain combines TRBV7-9 with TRBJ1-5, with 8 bases lining up with TRBD1. The germline V gene encodes CDR1 SEHNR and CDR2 FQNEAQ (reference sequence). Trimming removed 5 bases from V and 5 bases from J; junction bases left unmatched: 5. The CDR3 is 14 amino acids. The CDR3 protein is CASSLGQGDQPQHF. DNA for the CDR3: TGTGCCAGCAGCCTAGGACAGGGCGATCAGCCCCAGCATTTT. Filled out from reference TRBV7-9 and TRBJ1-5, the complete variable domain reads DTGVSQNPRHKITKRGQNVTFRCDPISEHNRLYWYRQTLGQGPEFLTYFQNEAQLEKSRLLSDRFSAERPKGSFSTLEIQRTEQGDSAMYLCASSLGQGDQPQHFGDGTRLSIL.

This sequence joins TRBV5-1 and TRBJ2-5, with D tentatively TRBD1 (5 bases). The CDR3 length is 14 residues. The ends were cut back, 4 bases at V and 1 base at J, with 11 bases in the middle. Germline CDR1 and CDR2: SGHRS and YFSETQ. This chain's CDR3 is CASSVTATQETQYF. CDR3 sequence (DNA): TGCGCCAGCAGCGTGACAGCGACCCAAGAGACCCAGTACTTC.

This clone was seen once. The chain has TRBV6-5 and TRBJ1-1, with D possibly TRBD1 on 6 matching bases. CDR1 MNHEY and CDR2 SVGAGI come from the germline V gene. The CDR3 contains 11 residues. Trimming left V 6 bases short and J 11 bases short, with 13 bases between. CDR3 region: CASRPTGFAFF. The DNA for the CDR3 is TGTGCCAGCAGACCCACAGGGTTCGCTTTCTTT.

The chain combines TRBV5-1 with TRBJ2-4, with 9 bases aligning to TRBD1. V was clipped by 4 bases and J by 0 bases; unmatched bases: 11. Germline assignment: CDR1 SGHRS and CDR2 YFSETQ. The CDR3 is made up of 18 amino acids. CDR3 DNA sequence: TGCGCCAGCAGCCCCACCGGGACAGGGATACTAGCCAAAAACATTCAGTACTTC. Translated, it gives CASSPTGTGILAKNIQYF.

The genes are TRBV5-1 and TRBJ2-3, with 9 bases that match TRBD2. CDR1 is SGHRS, CDR2 YFSETQ, per germline. With 5 bases clipped from V and 4 bases from J, the junction kept 8 bases outside the gene matches. This CDR3 is built from 15 residues. The CDR3 here is CASRNSGGSADTQYF. The CDR3 DNA reads as TGCGCCAGCAGGAATAGCGGGGGAAGTGCAGATACGCAGTATTTT. Together with reference TRBV5-1 and TRBJ2-3, the CDR3 gives the full variable domain: KAGVTQTPRYLIKTRGQQVTLSCSPISGHRSVSWYQQTPGQGLQFLFEYFSETQRNKGNFPGRFSGRQFSNSRSEMNVSTLELGDSALYLCASRNSGGSADTQYFGPGTRLTVL.

The chain employs TRBV29-1 and TRBJ1-1; 7 bases match TRBD1. This CDR3 has 15 residues. Unmatched junction bases numbered 9, after V lost 5 bases and J lost 0 bases. Germline V lookup: CDR1 SQVTM, CDR2 ANQGSEA. CDR3 residues: CSVPGTAAMNTEAFF. CDR3 DNA: TGCAGCGTTCCCGGGACAGCGGCCATGAACACTGAAGCTTTCTTT.

The chain combines TRBV6-5 with TRBJ1-3; D remains unclear. V was pared by 6 bases and J by 2 bases, with 14 bases between. The length of the CDR3 is 15 residues. Germline values: CDR1 MNHEY, CDR2 SVGAGI. In nucleotides, the CDR3 is TGTGCCAGCAGCCTCTCGGGAGGTCCTGGAAACACCATATATTTT. Encoded protein: CASSLSGGPGNTIYF.

The chain links TRBV19 to TRBJ1-3; 8 nucleotides align to TRBD1. Germline CDR1 LNHDA, CDR2 SQIVND (reference sequence). V gave up 4 bases and J gave up 4 bases; unmatched junction bases: 9. The CDR3 has 16 residues. The CDR3 DNA reads as TGTGCCAGTAGTACACAGGACAGGGTAGTCGGAAACACCATATATTTT. Its protein product is CASSTQDRVVGNTIYF.

The genes are TRBV7-9 and TRBJ2-7; weak D call: TRBD2 (6 bases). The CDR3 length is 13 residues. Germline CDR1 is SEHNR and CDR2 is FQNEAQ (reference sequence). V was trimmed by 4 bases and J by 5 bases, leaving 12 bases between them. The CDR3 nucleotides are TGTGCCAGCAGCTCCGCAGGAGGGAACGAGCAGTACTTC. It specifies CASSSAGGNEQYF.

This clone showed up many times. The V gene is TRBV6-5, the J gene TRBJ2-3; 7 nucleotides agree with TRBD1. J was trimmed by 2 bases and V by 6 bases; bases with no gene match: 5. The CDR3 is 14 residues long. CDR1 is MNHEY, CDR2 SVGAGI, per germline. CDR3 in DNA: TGTGCCAGCAGCACAGGGGAACCCACAGATACGCAGTATTTT. As protein: CASSTGEPTDTQYF.

This clone was observed a handful of times. The chain carries TRBV6-5 and TRBJ1-2; TRBD1 is a possible D gene (6 bases). With 6 bases removed from V and 4 bases from J, the gap between germline ends came to 12 bases. The CDR3 runs 13 residues. The germline V gene encodes CDR1 MNHEY and CDR2 SVGAGI. In DNA form, the CDR3 reads TGTGCCAGCAGCACTAGGGGGGGCTATGGCTACACCTTC. This translates into CASSTRGGYGYTF.

This chain uses TRBV10-3 with TRBJ2-2; 11 nucleotides align to TRBD1. The germline CDR1 and CDR2 sequences are ENHRY and SYGVKD. This CDR3 comprises 16 residues. V was pared by 8 bases and J by 3 bases, with 8 bases of the junction left unmatched. The CDR3 reads CAIAQRDRGDTGELFF. In nucleotides, the CDR3 is TGTGCCATCGCCCAAAGGGACAGGGGGGACACCGGGGAGCTGTTTTTT.

The chain employs TRBV12-5 and TRBJ1-5; TRBD1 aligns across 9 bases. Germline V gene sequence: CDR1 LGHNT, CDR2 FRNRAP. The trim removed 0 bases at V and 6 bases at J, leaving 24 bases unmatched. The CDR3 has 22 amino acids. As DNA, the CDR3 is TGTGCTAGTGGTTTGGTACCCTCAAGGACCCGGGACAGGGAATTAGTGCGTCAGCCCCAGCATTTT. It is translated as CASGLVPSRTRDRELVRQPQHF.

This sequence joins TRBV6-5 and TRBJ1-1; D not resolved. Germline V gene sequence: CDR1 MNHEY, CDR2 SVGAGI. The CDR3 contains 14 residues. With 7 bases removed from V and 1 base from J, the gap between germline ends came to 13 bases. CDR3 region: CASNSPQANTEAFF. The CDR3 DNA is TGTGCCAGCAACTCCCCCCAGGCGAACACTGAAGCTTTCTTT.

The chain recombines TRBV11-2 with TRBJ1-2, with D possibly matching TRBD1 (6 bases). The CDR3 is 12 amino acids. The V and J ends lost 5 bases and 8 bases respectively, with 12 bases between them. CDR1 SGHAT and CDR2 FQNNGV come from the germline V gene. The CDR3 reads CASSTTGLGYTF. The CDR3 DNA is TGTGCCAGCAGCACCACAGGGTTGGGCTACACCTTC.

The chain recombines TRBV11-2 with TRBJ2-7; 8 bases align to TRBD2. CDR3 size: 16 residues. J was trimmed by 4 bases and V by 3 bases; bases with no gene match: 11. Germline V gives CDR1 SGHAT, CDR2 FQNNGV. Here the CDR3 reads CASSLGRGGFGYEQYF. The CDR3 DNA sequence: TGTGCCAGCAGCTTGGGACGGGGGGGCTTTGGGTACGAGCAGTACTTC.

The V and J genes are TRBV5-6 and TRBJ1-2; D might be TRBD1 (6 bases). Per the germline V gene, CDR1 is SGHDT and CDR2 is YYEEEE. The CDR3 spans 14 residues. V was shortened by 1 base and J by 4 bases, with 11 bases between the two germline ends. The CDR3 DNA follows: TGTGCCAGCAGCTTGAGGCAGGGGTTCTATGGCTACACCTTC. Residues: CASSLRQGFYGYTF. Together with reference TRBV5-6 and TRBJ1-2, the CDR3 gives the full variable domain: DAGVTQSPTHLIKTRGQQVTLRCSPKSGHDTVSWYQQALGQGPQFIFQYYEEEERQRGNFPDRFSGHQFPNYSSELNVNALLLGDSALYLCASSLRQGFYGYTFGSGTRLTVV.

The rearrangement links TRBV11-2 to TRBJ1-4; unclear D gene. Germline V CDR1 and CDR2: SGHAT, FQNNGV. The CDR3 totals 14 residues. Trimming removed 7 bases from V and 3 bases from J, with 12 bases in between. DNA of the CDR3: TGTGCCAGCACGGGGTTCGTGGCTAATGAAAAACTGTTTTTT. Translated, it gives CASTGFVANEKLFF.

This clone has only one observation. The chain employs TRBV7-2 and TRBJ2-2, with TRBD1 matching 7 bases. This CDR3 is 15 amino acids long. Germline V gives CDR1 SGHTA, CDR2 FQGNSA. V was pared by 8 bases and J by 5 bases, with 11 bases of the junction left unmatched. CDR3 nucleotide sequence: TGTGCCAGCGCCACAGGGGAGTGGGGAACCGGGGAGCTGTTTTTT. The encoded protein is CASATGEWGTGELFF.

The rearrangement links TRBV19 to TRBJ1-1; TRBD1 matches 9 bases. The V segment lost 5 bases and the J segment 0 bases; nucleotides outside the gene matches: 7. The CDR3 runs to 16 residues. The germline V gene encodes CDR1 LNHDA and CDR2 SQIVND (reference sequence). The CDR3 spells CASSPTDRGLNTEAFF. In nucleotides, the CDR3 is TGTGCCAGTAGTCCAACGGACAGGGGTCTGAACACTGAAGCTTTCTTT.

The chain has TRBV5-1 and TRBJ1-1; 7 bases fit TRBD1. Germline assignment: CDR1 SGHRS and CDR2 YFSETQ. V lost 5 bases and J lost 7; bases outside the gene matches: 8. This CDR3 is 13 amino acids long. For the CDR3, the DNA is TGCGCCAGCAGGTTCGTCGGGACAGATGAAGCTTTCTTT. Its protein product is CASRFVGTDEAFF.

This sequence joins TRBV7-9 and TRBJ1-1; D gene uncertain. The CDR3 length is 15 residues. The germline CDR1 and CDR2 sequences are SEHNR and FQNEAQ (reference sequence). V was clipped by 5 bases and J by 0 bases, with 13 bases between them. The CDR3 DNA follows: TGTGCCAGCAGCCCCGCTAGAATAATGAACACTGAAGCTTTCTTT. As protein: CASSPARIMNTEAFF.

The V gene is TRBV12-3 or TRBV12-4, the J gene TRBJ1-1, with D possibly TRBD1 on 6 matching bases. Trimming shortened V by 2 bases and J by 7 bases, and 11 bases separated the two germline ends. This CDR3 is 13 amino acids long. The CDR3 loop reads CASSLRQAGEAFF. DNA of the CDR3: TGTGCCAGCAGTTTAAGACAGGCGGGTGAAGCTTTCTTT.

V usage is TRBV5-4 and J usage is TRBJ2-1, with 13 nucleotides matching TRBD2. The CDR3 contains 16 residues. V gave up 2 bases and J gave up 8 bases; unmatched junction bases: 7. Germline V gives CDR1 SGHNT, CDR2 YYREEE (reference sequence). The chain's CDR3 is CASSFGTSGIIDEQFF. The CDR3 nucleotides are TGTGCCAGCAGCTTCGGGACTAGCGGGATAATCGATGAGCAGTTCTTC.

Concerning this clone: An end of the junction does not agree with germline; a read error may underlie this. Other DNA sequences in the sample encode the same CDR3. The V call is TRBV24-1, the J call TRBJ2-2; tentatively, D is TRBD2 (5 bases). This CDR3 spans 17 amino acids. Germline CDR1 is KGHDR and CDR2 is SFDVKD. The CDR3 spells CATSDFRPGINTGELFF. Here the CDR3 DNA reads TGTGCCACCAGTGATTTTCGGCCGGGAATAAACACTGGGGAGCTGTTTTTT.